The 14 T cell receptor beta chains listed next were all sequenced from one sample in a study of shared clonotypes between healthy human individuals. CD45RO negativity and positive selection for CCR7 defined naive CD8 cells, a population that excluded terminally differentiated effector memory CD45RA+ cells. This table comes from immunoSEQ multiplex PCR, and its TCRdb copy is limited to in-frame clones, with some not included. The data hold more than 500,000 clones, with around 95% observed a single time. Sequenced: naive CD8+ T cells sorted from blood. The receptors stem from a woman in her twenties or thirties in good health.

The CDR3 nucleotides are TGCGCCAGCAGCCAAGATACGGAGGGGGGAGTCTCCTACGAGCAGTACTTC. Protein product: CASSQDTEGGVSYEQYF. This chain links TRBV4-1 with TRBJ2-7, with D perhaps assigned TRBD1 or TRBD2 (6 bases each). The CDR3 is 17 residues long. V was trimmed by 0 bases and J by 0 bases, leaving 15 bases between them. Germline V lookup: CDR1 MGHRA, CDR2 YSYEKL.

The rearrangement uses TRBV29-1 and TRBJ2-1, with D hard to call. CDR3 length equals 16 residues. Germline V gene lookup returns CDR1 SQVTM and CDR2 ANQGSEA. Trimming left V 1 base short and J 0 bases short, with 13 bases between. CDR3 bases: TGCAGCGTTGAAGTGTGGGTACCTAGCTCCTACAATGAGCAGTTCTTC. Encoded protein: CSVEVWVPSSYNEQFF.

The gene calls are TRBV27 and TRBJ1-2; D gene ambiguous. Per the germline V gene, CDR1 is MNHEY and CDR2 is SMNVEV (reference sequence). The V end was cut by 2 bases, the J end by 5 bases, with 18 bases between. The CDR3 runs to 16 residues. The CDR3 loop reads CASSLTSTPGGYGYTF. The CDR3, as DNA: TGTGCCAGCAGTTTAACGAGCACGCCGGGAGGATATGGCTACACCTTC.

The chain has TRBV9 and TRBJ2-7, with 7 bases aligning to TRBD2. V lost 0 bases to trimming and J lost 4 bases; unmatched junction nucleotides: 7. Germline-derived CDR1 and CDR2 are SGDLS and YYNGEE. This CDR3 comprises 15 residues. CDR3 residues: CASSVETGGSYEQYF. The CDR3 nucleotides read TGTGCCAGCAGCGTAGAAACGGGAGGATCTTACGAGCAGTACTTC.

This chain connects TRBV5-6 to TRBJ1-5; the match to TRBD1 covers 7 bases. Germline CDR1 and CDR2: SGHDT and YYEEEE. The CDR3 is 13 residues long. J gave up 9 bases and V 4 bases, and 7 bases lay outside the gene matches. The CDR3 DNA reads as TGTGCCAGCAGCCTAGGGACAGCGGGGCCCCAGCATTTT. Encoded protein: CASSLGTAGPQHF.

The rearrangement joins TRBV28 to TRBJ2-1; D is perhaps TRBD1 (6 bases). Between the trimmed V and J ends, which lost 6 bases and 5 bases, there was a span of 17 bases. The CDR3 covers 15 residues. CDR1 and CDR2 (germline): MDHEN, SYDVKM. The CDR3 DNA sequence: TGTGCCAGCAGGATCGTACAGGGTACCCACAATGAGCAGTTCTTC. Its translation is CASRIVQGTHNEQFF. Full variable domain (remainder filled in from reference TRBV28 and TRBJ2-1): DVKVTQSSRYLVKRTGEKVFLECVQDMDHENMFWYRQDPGLGLRLIYFSYDVKMKEKGDIPEGYSVSREKKERFSLILESASTNQTSMYLCASRIVQGTHNEQFFGPGTRLTVL.

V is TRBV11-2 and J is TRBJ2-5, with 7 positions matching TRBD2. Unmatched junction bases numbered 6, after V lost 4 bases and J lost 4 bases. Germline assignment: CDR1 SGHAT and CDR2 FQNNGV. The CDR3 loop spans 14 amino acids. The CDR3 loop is CASSWGGEVETQYF. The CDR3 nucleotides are TGTGCCAGCAGCTGGGGGGGGGAAGTAGAGACCCAGTACTTC.

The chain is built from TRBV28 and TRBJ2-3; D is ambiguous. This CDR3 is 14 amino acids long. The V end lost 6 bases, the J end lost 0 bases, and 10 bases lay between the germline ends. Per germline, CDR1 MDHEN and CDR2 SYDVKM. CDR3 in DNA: TGTGCCAGCAGCCACAGACCTAGCACAGATACGCAGTATTTT. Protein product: CASSHRPSTDTQYF.

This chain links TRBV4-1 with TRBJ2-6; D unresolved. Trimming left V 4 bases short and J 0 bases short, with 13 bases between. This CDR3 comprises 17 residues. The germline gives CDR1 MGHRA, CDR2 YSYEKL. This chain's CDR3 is CASSPHYLISGANVLTF. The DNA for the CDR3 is TGCGCCAGCAGCCCCCATTATCTGATCTCTGGGGCCAACGTCCTGACTTTC.

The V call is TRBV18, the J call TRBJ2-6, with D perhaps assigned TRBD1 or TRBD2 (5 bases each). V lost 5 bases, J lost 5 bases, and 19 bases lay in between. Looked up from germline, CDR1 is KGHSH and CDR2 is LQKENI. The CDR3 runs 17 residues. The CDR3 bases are TGTGCCAGCTCAATACCTGGGGACCAAAGTCGGGCCAACGTCCTGACTTTC. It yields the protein CASSIPGDQSRANVLTF.

This CDR3 reads CASSPRTSGRADTQYF. CDR3 in DNA: TGTGCCAGCAGTCCCAGGACTAGCGGGAGGGCTGATACGCAGTATTTT. The V call is TRBV28, the J call TRBJ2-3, with 15 bases lining up with TRBD2. There are 16 residues in the CDR3. Germline V gives CDR1 MDHEN, CDR2 SYDVKM. V gave up 5 bases and J gave up 6 bases; unmatched junction bases: 6.

Here the CDR3 reads CASSWVMDEQFF. The CDR3 bases are TGTGCCAGCAGCTGGGTTATGGATGAGCAGTTCTTC. V and J are TRBV11-2 and TRBJ2-1; no clear D gene. V lost 4 bases, J lost 8 bases, and 9 bases lay in between. Germline lookup yields CDR1 SGHAT and CDR2 FQNNGV. The CDR3 is 12 amino acids.

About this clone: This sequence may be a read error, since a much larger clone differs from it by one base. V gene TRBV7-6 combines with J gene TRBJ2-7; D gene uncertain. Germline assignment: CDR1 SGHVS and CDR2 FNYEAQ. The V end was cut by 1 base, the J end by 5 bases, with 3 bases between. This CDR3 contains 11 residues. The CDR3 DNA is TGTGCCAGCAGCTTAGGCGACGAGCAGTACTTC. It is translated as CASSLGDEQYF.

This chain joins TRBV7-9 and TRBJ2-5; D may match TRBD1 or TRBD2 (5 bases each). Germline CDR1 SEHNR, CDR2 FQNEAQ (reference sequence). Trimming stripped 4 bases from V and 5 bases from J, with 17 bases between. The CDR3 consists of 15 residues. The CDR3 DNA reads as TGTGCCAGCAGCTCGATACTTCAGGGCGGGGAGACCCAGTACTTC. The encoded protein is CASSSILQGGETQYF.